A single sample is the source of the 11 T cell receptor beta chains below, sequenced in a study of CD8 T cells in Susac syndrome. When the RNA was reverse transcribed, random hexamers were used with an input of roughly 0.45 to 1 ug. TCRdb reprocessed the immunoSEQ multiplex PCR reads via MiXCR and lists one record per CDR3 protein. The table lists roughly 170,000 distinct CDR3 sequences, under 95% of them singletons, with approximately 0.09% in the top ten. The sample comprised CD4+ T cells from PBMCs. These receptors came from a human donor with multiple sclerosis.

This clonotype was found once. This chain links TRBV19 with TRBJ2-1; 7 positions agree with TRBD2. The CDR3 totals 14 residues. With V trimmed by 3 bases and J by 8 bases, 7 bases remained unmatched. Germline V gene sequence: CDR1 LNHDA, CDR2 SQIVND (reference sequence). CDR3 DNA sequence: TGTGCCAGTAGTATCCTGACTAGCCGCGATGAGCAGTTCTTC. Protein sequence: CASSILTSRDEQFF.

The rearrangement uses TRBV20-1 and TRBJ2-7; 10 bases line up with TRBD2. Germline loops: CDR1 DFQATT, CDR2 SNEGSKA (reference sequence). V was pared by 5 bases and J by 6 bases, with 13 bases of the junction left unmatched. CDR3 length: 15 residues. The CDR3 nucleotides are TGCAGTGCTCTCCTAGCGGGGGACGGCAAGGGCGAGCAGTACTTC. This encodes CSALLAGDGKGEQYF.

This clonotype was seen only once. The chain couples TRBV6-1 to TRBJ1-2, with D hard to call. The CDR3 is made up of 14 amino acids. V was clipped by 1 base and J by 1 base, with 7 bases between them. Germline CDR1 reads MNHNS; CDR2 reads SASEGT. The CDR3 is CASSEGGGNYGYTF. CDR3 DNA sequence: TGTGCCAGCAGTGAAGGTGGCGGTAACTATGGCTACACCTTC.

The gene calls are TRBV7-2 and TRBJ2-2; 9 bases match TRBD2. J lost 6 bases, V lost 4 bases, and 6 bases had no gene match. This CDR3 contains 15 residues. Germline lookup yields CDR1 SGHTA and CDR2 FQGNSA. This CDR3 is CASSSSGNLAGELFF. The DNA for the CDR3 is TGTGCCAGCAGCTCTAGCGGGAATCTGGCCGGGGAGCTGTTTTTT.

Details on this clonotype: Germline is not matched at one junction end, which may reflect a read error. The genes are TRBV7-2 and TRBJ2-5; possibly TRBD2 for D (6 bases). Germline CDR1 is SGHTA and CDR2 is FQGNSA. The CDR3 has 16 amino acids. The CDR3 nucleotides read TGTGCCAGCAGCCTAGCAGCGACTAGTTTGAGGGAGACCCAGTACTTC. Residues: CASSLAATSLRETQYF.

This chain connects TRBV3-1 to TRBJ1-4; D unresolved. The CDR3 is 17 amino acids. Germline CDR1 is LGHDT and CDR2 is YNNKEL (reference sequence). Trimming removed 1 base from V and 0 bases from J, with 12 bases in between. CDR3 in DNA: TGTGCCAGCAGCCAAGGAACCAGGAGAGCAACTAATGAAAAACTGTTTTTT. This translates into CASSQGTRRATNEKLFF.

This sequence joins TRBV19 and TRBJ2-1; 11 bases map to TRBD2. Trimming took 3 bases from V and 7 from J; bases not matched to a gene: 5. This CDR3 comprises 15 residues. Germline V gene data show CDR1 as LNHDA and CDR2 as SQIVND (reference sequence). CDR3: CASSILTSGNNEQFF. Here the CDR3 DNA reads TGTGCCAGTAGTATCCTGACTAGCGGGAATAATGAGCAGTTCTTC.

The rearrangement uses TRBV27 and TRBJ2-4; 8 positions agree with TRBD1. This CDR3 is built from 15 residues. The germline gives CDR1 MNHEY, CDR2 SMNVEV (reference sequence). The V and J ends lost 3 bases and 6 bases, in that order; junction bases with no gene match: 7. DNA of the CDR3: TGTGCCAGCAGTTTGGACAGGGAAATTCCAAACATTCAGTACTTC. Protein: CASSLDREIPNIQYF.

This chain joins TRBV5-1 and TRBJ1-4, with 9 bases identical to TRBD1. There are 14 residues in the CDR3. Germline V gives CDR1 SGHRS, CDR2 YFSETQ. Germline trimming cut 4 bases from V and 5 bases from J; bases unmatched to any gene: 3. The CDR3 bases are TGCGCCAGCAGCACCGGACAGGGGAATGAAAAACTGTTTTTT. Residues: CASSTGQGNEKLFF.

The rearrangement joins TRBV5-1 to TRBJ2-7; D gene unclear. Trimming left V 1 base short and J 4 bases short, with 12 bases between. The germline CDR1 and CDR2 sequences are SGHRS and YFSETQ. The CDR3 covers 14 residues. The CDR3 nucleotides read TGCGCCAGCAGCTTGTCTCGAACTACTTACGAGCAGTACTTC. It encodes CASSLSRTTYEQYF.

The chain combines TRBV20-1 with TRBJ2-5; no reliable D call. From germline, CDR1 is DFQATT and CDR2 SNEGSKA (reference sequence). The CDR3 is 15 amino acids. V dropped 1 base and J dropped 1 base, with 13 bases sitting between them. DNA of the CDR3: TGCAGTGCTAGAGGCAACACCCAATTCCAAGAGACCCAGTACTTC. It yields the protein CSARGNTQFQETQYF.